A single sample is the source of the 14 T cell receptor beta chains below, sequenced in a study of blood T cell repertoires in COVID-19. Sequencing used immunoSEQ multiplex PCR; TCRdb keeps in-frame clones, though not all of them. Of approximately 330,000 clones listed, roughly 89% were seen once; the top ten hold more than 0.85%. The sample consisted of peripheral blood. These receptors all come from a woman between 35 and 50 years old with COVID-19, enrolled during active disease.

This clone was seen a few times. The chain employs TRBV10-1 and TRBJ1-5, with D possibly matching TRBD1 (5 bases). Germline loops: CDR1 WNHNN, CDR2 SYGVQD (reference sequence). Trimming took 7 bases from V and 5 from J, leaving 12 bases between them. There are 13 residues in the CDR3. For the CDR3, the DNA is TGCGCCAGCACCAGGGTCGCCGATCAGCCCCAGCATTTT. Its protein is CASTRVADQPQHF.

The chain combines TRBV5-1 with TRBJ2-7, with TRBD1 matching 8 bases. The germline CDR1 and CDR2 sequences are SGHRS and YFSETQ. V trimming: 3 bases; J trimming: 6 bases; junction bases outside the gene matches: 11. The CDR3 extends over 15 amino acids. The CDR3 nucleotides read TGCGCCAGCAGCTGGAAAGACAGGGGATCCGGCGAGCAGTACTTC. This sequence encodes CASSWKDRGSGEQYF.

V usage is TRBV27 and J usage is TRBJ1-2, with 10 bases that match TRBD1. Per germline, CDR1 MNHEY and CDR2 SMNVEV (reference sequence). The ends lost 6 bases at V and 2 bases at J; junction bases unmatched: 12. The length of the CDR3 is 17 residues. CDR3 in amino acids: CASRHHGTGEINYGYTF. The CDR3 DNA sequence: TGTGCCAGCAGACACCATGGGACAGGGGAAATAAACTATGGCTACACCTTC.

Concerning this clone: A junction boundary mismatches the germline segment, possibly from a read error. The J gene is TRBJ2-3, the V gene TRBV11-2, with TRBD1 matching 9 bases. The germline V gene has CDR1 SGHAT and CDR2 FQNNGV. CDR3 size: 14 residues. CDR3 DNA sequence: TGTGCCAGCGGCTTAGGGGACAGGGAAATGCCGCAGTATTTT. Its protein is CASGLGDREMPQYF.

This rearrangement joins TRBV7-2 to TRBJ1-2, with 8 positions matching TRBD1. After removal of 0 bases from V and 3 bases from J, the junction contained 0 bases not matched to a gene. Germline CDR1 reads SGHTA; CDR2 reads FQGNSA. The length of the CDR3 is 14 residues. The DNA for the CDR3 is TGTGCCAGCAGCTTAGCGACAGGGGACTATGGCTACACCTTC. It yields the protein CASSLATGDYGYTF.

This clone appeared a single time. The J gene is TRBJ2-7, the V gene TRBV19; TRBD2 matches at 9 bases. The CDR3 sequence is 16 residues long. J gave up 0 bases and V 10 bases, and 13 bases lay outside the gene matches. Germline V gene sequence: CDR1 LNHDA, CDR2 SQIVND (reference sequence). The CDR3 reads CATKQGSGGSSYEQYF. The CDR3 coding sequence is TGTGCCACCAAACAGGGGAGCGGGGGGTCCTCCTACGAGCAGTACTTC.

The rearrangement joins TRBV27 to TRBJ1-2; unclear D gene. Germline loops: CDR1 MNHEY, CDR2 SMNVEV (reference sequence). CDR3 length: 12 amino acids. Trimming removed 3 bases from V and 5 bases from J, with 7 bases in between. CDR3 coding DNA: TGTGCCAGCAGTTTTTCCGGGTATGGCTACACCTTC. Translated: CASSFSGYGYTF.

The chain recombines TRBV7-3 with TRBJ1-1, with 7 bases identical to TRBD1. The junction had 6 bases not matched to a gene; V was cut back by 1 base and J by 1 base. Germline V lookup: CDR1 SGHTA, CDR2 FQGTGA. The CDR3 loop spans 16 amino acids. The CDR3 nucleotides read TGTGCCAGCAGCTTAAAAGGGGGCTTACAGAACACTGAAGCTTTCTTT. Its translation: CASSLKGGLQNTEAFF.

For the CDR3, the DNA is TGTGCCAGCAGCGTAGCGGCAGGGAACAACTATGGCTACACCTTC. Translation gives CASSVAAGNNYGYTF. The chain couples TRBV9 to TRBJ1-2; a possible D gene is TRBD1 (5 bases). This CDR3 spans 15 amino acids. Germline values: CDR1 SGDLS, CDR2 YYNGEE. The V end was cut by 0 bases, the J end by 2 bases, with 11 bases between.

V is TRBV6-6 and J is TRBJ1-4, with D unresolved. V was clipped by 7 bases and J by 8 bases, with 14 bases between them. The CDR3 consists of 13 residues. The V gene's germline CDR1 is MNHNY and CDR2 SVGAGI (reference sequence). CDR3 in DNA: TGTGCCAGCAATCCGAGGGAGGGAGAAAAACTGTTTTTT. Amino acids: CASNPREGEKLFF.

The chain has TRBV7-3 and TRBJ2-5; D perhaps matches TRBD1 (5 bases). The V end lost 2 bases, the J end lost 2 bases, and 6 bases lay between the germline ends. CDR1 is SGHTA and CDR2 is FQGTGA in the germline V gene. The CDR3 covers 13 residues. CDR3 sequence: CASSLYRQETQYF. Here the CDR3 DNA reads TGTGCCAGCAGCTTATACAGGCAAGAGACCCAGTACTTC.

This clone was seen a single time. The DNA of the CDR3 is TGTGCCAGCTCACCACCAACAGGGTATCTATACGAGCAGTACTTC. Translated, it gives CASSPPTGYLYEQYF. This sequence joins TRBV18 and TRBJ2-7, with D possibly TRBD1 on 6 matching bases. Germline values: CDR1 KGHSH, CDR2 LQKENI. This CDR3 comprises 15 residues. Trimming left V 0 bases short and J 4 bases short, with 13 bases between.

CDR3 protein: CATRLGGTGELFF. CDR3 coding DNA: TGTGCCACGCGACTCGGTGGGACCGGGGAGCTGTTTTTT. The chain recombines TRBV24-1 with TRBJ2-2; D is undetermined. The V gene's germline CDR1 is KGHDR and CDR2 SFDVKD. Trimming removed 10 bases at V and 5 bases at J, with 13 bases between. The CDR3 has 13 residues.

This rearrangement joins TRBV5-6 to TRBJ1-5; 10 bases align to TRBD1. V was pared by 1 base and J by 7 bases, with 2 bases of the junction left unmatched. There are 14 residues in the CDR3. Germline V lookup: CDR1 SGHDT, CDR2 YYEEEE. In DNA, the CDR3 is TGTGCCAGCAGCTTGCGGACAGGGGGACAGCCCCAGCATTTT. It yields the protein CASSLRTGGQPQHF.